The 16 T cell receptor beta chains reported below all come from one sample, sequenced in a study of blood T cell repertoires in COVID-19. Clones were sequenced by immunoSEQ multiplex PCR, and TCRdb holds only the in-frame ones, with some missing. Here the sample spans some 370,000 clones, more than 75% being singletons. Input material: peripheral blood. The receptors come from a woman aged 30 to 39 with COVID-19, enrolled during active disease.

To note about this clone: Within the sample, other DNA sequences also encode this same CDR3. The chain uses TRBV9 and TRBJ2-5; 7 bases are a match to TRBD2. The CDR3 runs 14 residues. Germline CDR1 SGDLS, CDR2 YYNGEE. After removal of 3 bases from V and 1 base from J, the junction contained 3 bases not matched to a gene. The CDR3 DNA sequence: TGTGCCAGCAGCGCCGGGACTACCCAAGAGACCCAGTACTTC. Translated: CASSAGTTQETQYF.

This chain uses TRBV30 with TRBJ2-7; D possibly corresponds to TRBD2 (6 bases). This CDR3 contains 15 residues. V lost 0 bases, J lost 4 bases, and 16 bases lay in between. CDR1 GTSNPN and CDR2 SVGIG come from the germline V gene (reference sequence). CDR3: CAWSVLVADSYEQYF. In DNA form, the CDR3 reads TGTGCCTGGAGTGTCTTGGTAGCGGACTCTTACGAGCAGTACTTC.

This chain links TRBV7-2 with TRBJ1-1; no clear D. Germline CDR1 SGHTA, CDR2 FQGNSA. V lost 5 bases to trimming and J lost 0 bases, with 10 bases between them. CDR3 length: 14 amino acids. This chain's CDR3 is CASSQRELNTEAFF. In DNA, the CDR3 is TGTGCCAGCAGCCAAAGGGAGCTGAACACTGAAGCTTTCTTT.

The rearrangement uses TRBV6-5 and TRBJ2-7; 7 nucleotides agree with TRBD1. The CDR3 covers 14 residues. V gave up 4 bases and J gave up 6 bases; unmatched junction bases: 9. The germline V gene has CDR1 MNHEY and CDR2 SVGAGI. As DNA, the CDR3 is TGTGCCAGCAGTTGGGACAGCGCGACCTCCGAGCAGTACTTC. Protein: CASSWDSATSEQYF.

The chain combines TRBV2 with TRBJ2-1; TRBD2 aligns across 7 bases. The CDR3 has 14 amino acids. Germline V gene data show CDR1 as SNHLY and CDR2 as FYNNEI. V shed 4 bases, J shed 6 bases, and the junction held 6 bases outside the gene matches. The CDR3 spells CASSGWEGLNEQFF. The CDR3 DNA is TGTGCCAGCAGTGGCTGGGAGGGCCTCAATGAGCAGTTCTTC.

The chain carries TRBV19 and TRBJ2-7; 7 bases agree with TRBD2. Germline V gene data show CDR1 as LNHDA and CDR2 as SQIVND (reference sequence). This CDR3 has 15 residues. V lost 1 base to trimming and J lost 2 bases; unmatched junction nucleotides: 5. The CDR3 spells CASSIAAGATYEQYF. CDR3 bases: TGTGCCAGTAGTATAGCGGCGGGAGCTACCTACGAGCAGTACTTC.

This chain links TRBV6-6 with TRBJ1-6; TRBD1 aligns across 10 bases. The CDR3 has 15 residues. The V segment lost 5 bases and the J segment 7 bases; nucleotides outside the gene matches: 5. Germline assignment: CDR1 MNHNY and CDR2 SVGAGI (reference sequence). The CDR3 loop is CASSPRTGGNSPLHF. The CDR3, as DNA: TGTGCCAGCAGTCCCCGGACAGGGGGAAATTCACCCCTCCACTTT.

CDR3 amino acids: CASSHRGQPGLADTQYF. In nucleotides, the CDR3 is TGCGCCAGCAGTCACCGGGGACAGCCGGGACTAGCAGATACGCAGTATTTT. The J gene is TRBJ2-3, the V gene TRBV23-1; possible D gene TRBD2, 8 bases. TRBV23-1 has ORF status, its function being uncertain. The CDR3 length is 17 residues. V was trimmed by 3 bases and J by 4 bases, leaving 20 bases between them.

This chain uses TRBV27 with TRBJ2-1; no clear D. The CDR3 loop spans 16 amino acids. Trimming cost V 0 bases and J 0 bases, with 9 bases left between them. Germline lookup yields CDR1 MNHEY and CDR2 SMNVEV (reference sequence). In DNA, the CDR3 is TGTGCCAGCAGTTTATCGCCCTGGAGCTCCTACAATGAGCAGTTCTTC. Its translation is CASSLSPWSSYNEQFF.

The chain joins TRBV3-1 (or the pseudogene TRBV3-2) to TRBJ2-7; TRBD2 might be the D (5 bases). The CDR3 sequence is 14 residues long. Germline CDR1 and CDR2: LGHDT and YNNKEL (reference sequence). V was trimmed by 3 bases and J by 1 base, leaving 10 bases between them. CDR3 region: CASSHWGDSYEQYF. CDR3 nucleotides: TGTGCCAGCAGCCACTGGGGAGATTCCTACGAGCAGTACTTC.

The chain joins TRBV10-3 to TRBJ1-4; TRBD1 might be the D (6 bases). With 2 bases removed from V and 0 bases from J, the gap between germline ends came to 13 bases. The CDR3 spans 17 residues. Germline CDR1 ENHRY, CDR2 SYGVKD. The CDR3 nucleotides are TGTGCCATCAGTGAGGCTACAGGGCTCACAACTAATGAAAAACTGTTTTTT. Protein product: CAISEATGLTTNEKLFF.

The chain couples TRBV2 to TRBJ2-7; TRBD2 agrees at 8 bases. CDR1 SNHLY and CDR2 FYNNEI come from the germline V gene. With 3 bases clipped from V and 2 bases from J, the junction kept 3 bases outside the gene matches. The CDR3 has 14 residues. CDR3 bases: TGTGCCAGCAGTGACCCGGGACTAGCCTACGAGCAGTACTTC. This encodes CASSDPGLAYEQYF.

The table lists this clone with a few counts. The chain links TRBV6-5 to TRBJ2-7; D unclear. CDR3 size: 15 residues. CDR1 and CDR2 (germline): MNHEY, SVGAGI. With 0 bases removed from V and 6 bases from J, the gap between germline ends came to 15 bases. CDR3 in DNA: TGTGCCAGCAGTTACTCGTCAGGTGGCTACGGCGAGCAGTACTTC. As protein: CASSYSSGGYGEQYF.

This clone has only one observation. The chain combines TRBV28 with TRBJ2-5, with TRBD2 matching over 14 bases. Germline CDR1 and CDR2: MDHEN and SYDVKM. The CDR3 covers 18 residues. V dropped 3 bases and J dropped 5; count of bases not matched to a gene: 11. The CDR3 DNA reads TGTGCCAGCAGTTTTTATGAGGCGTGGACTAGCGGGAGGGAGACCCAGTACTTC. Protein sequence: CASSFYEAWTSGRETQYF.

The V gene is TRBV19, the J gene TRBJ2-1; 9 bases are shared with TRBD1. Losses at the gene ends were 5 bases for V and 4 bases for J; bases not matched to a gene: 6. CDR1 and CDR2 from the germline V gene are LNHDA and SQIVND (reference sequence). CDR3 length: 15 residues. The DNA for the CDR3 is TGTGCCAGTAGTCCCCTCGGGACAGGGTACAATGAGCAGTTCTTC. Translation gives CASSPLGTGYNEQFF.

The J gene is TRBJ2-2, the V gene TRBV7-6, with a tentative D call TRBD2 (5 bases). The CDR3 contains 14 residues. Trimming left V 1 base short and J 5 bases short, with 8 bases between. Germline values: CDR1 SGHVS, CDR2 FNYEAQ. The DNA for the CDR3 is TGTGCCAGCAGCTTAGTAGGCGGGACCGGGGAGCTGTTTTTT. Translated: CASSLVGGTGELFF.